The 16 T cell receptor beta chains listed next were all sequenced from one sample in a study of T-cell reconstitution after alpha-beta-depleted transplantation in children. Unique molecular identifiers were built into the TCRbeta library. One entry per CDR3 protein results from TCRdb running MiXCR on the PCR reads. Among about 610,000 distinct CDR3 sequences, 25% to 30% were seen once, and the ten largest hold approximately 39%. The sample consisted of PBMCs, taken before TCRalphabeta/CD19-depleted stem cell transplant. These receptors all stem from a boy under two years old with Wiskott-Aldrich syndrome, due to receive a stem cell transplant.

This clonotype was seen only a few times. The rearrangement joins TRBV14 to TRBJ1-1; TRBD1 might be the D (6 bases). This CDR3 comprises 15 residues. Trimming removed 5 bases at V and 2 bases at J, with 15 bases between. Germline assignment: CDR1 SGHDN and CDR2 FVKESK. The CDR3 DNA reads TGTGCCAGCAGCTTTAGCAGGGGAGGTAACACTGAAGCTTTCTTT. This encodes CASSFSRGGNTEAFF.

The chain joins TRBV28 to TRBJ2-5, with TRBD2 matching over 8 bases. The CDR3 totals 15 residues. V lost 5 bases, J lost 2 bases, and 7 bases stayed unmatched. Germline values: CDR1 MDHEN, CDR2 SYDVKM. CDR3 bases: TGTGCCAGCAGTCCCCATTCTAGCGGGCAAGAGACCCAGTACTTC. Its protein is CASSPHSSGQETQYF.

This clonotype was seen more than once but under ten times. The rearrangement links TRBV15 to TRBJ1-4, with D possibly being TRBD1 (5 bases). Germline lookup yields CDR1 LNHNV and CDR2 YYDKDF (reference sequence). With 9 bases removed from V and 14 bases from J, the gap between germline ends came to 22 bases. The CDR3 contains 13 residues. CDR3 sequence (DNA): TGTGCCACGAGCGGGACCTTAATGAAAAGGCTGTTTTTT. This gives the protein CATSGTLMKRLFF.

The chain recombines TRBV20-1 with TRBJ2-1; 8 nucleotides align to TRBD1. Germline V CDR1 and CDR2: DFQATT, SNEGSKA (reference sequence). The CDR3 extends over 14 amino acids. Trimming took 5 bases from V and 2 from J; bases not matched to a gene: 5. CDR3 in amino acids: CSARDRLAYNEQFF. In DNA form, the CDR3 reads TGCAGTGCTCGGGACAGGCTGGCCTACAATGAGCAGTTCTTC.

This chain uses TRBV3-1 with TRBJ2-1; D is possibly TRBD1 or TRBD2 (5 bases each). V shed 0 bases and J shed 4 bases, with 19 bases lying between them. The CDR3 covers 18 residues. Germline V lookup: CDR1 LGHDT, CDR2 YNNKEL (reference sequence). As DNA, the CDR3 is TGTGCCAGCAGCCAAGATCGGGGTGGGCCACCAGGGTACAATGAGCAGTTCTTC. This translates into CASSQDRGGPPGYNEQFF.

The chain's CDR3 is CSAQPISGRGTDTQYF. CDR3 in DNA: TGCAGTGCGCAACCAATTAGCGGGCGAGGCACAGATACGCAGTATTTT. This chain connects TRBV20-1 to TRBJ2-3, with 7 bases identical to TRBD2. CDR1 is DFQATT and CDR2 is SNEGSKA in the germline V gene (reference sequence). V lost 6 bases and J lost 1; bases outside the gene matches: 13. This CDR3 comprises 16 residues.

The chain couples TRBV20-1 to TRBJ2-2; 7 bases match TRBD1. CDR1 is DFQATT, CDR2 SNEGSKA, per germline (reference sequence). V trimming: 4 bases; J trimming: 3 bases; junction bases outside the gene matches: 5. The CDR3 is 14 amino acids. CDR3 region: CSAKTGMDTGELFF. The DNA for the CDR3 is TGCAGTGCTAAGACAGGGATGGACACCGGGGAGCTGTTTTTT.

The chain combines TRBV5-1 with TRBJ2-3; D perhaps matches TRBD2 (6 bases). The CDR3 has 13 residues. The V and J ends lost 7 bases and 3 bases respectively, with 12 bases between them. CDR1 SGHRS and CDR2 YFSETQ come from the germline V gene. The CDR3 DNA follows: TGCGCCAGCTCGCGGGAACCAACAGATACGCAGTATTTT. Translating gives CASSREPTDTQYF.

In its sample, this clonotype was seen once. The J gene is TRBJ2-1, the V gene TRBV7-6, with 11 bases identical to TRBD2. The CDR3 length is 17 residues. Germline CDR1 SGHVS, CDR2 FNYEAQ. The V and J ends lost 1 base and 9 bases, in that order; junction bases with no gene match: 11. CDR3 DNA: TGTGCCAGCAGCTTAGTTACTAGCGGGAGTCTTGGGGGTGAGCAGTTCTTC. Its translation is CASSLVTSGSLGGEQFF.

The gene calls are TRBV5-8 and TRBJ2-7, with 8 bases lining up with TRBD2. Germline V lookup: CDR1 SGHTS, CDR2 YDEGEE. The CDR3 runs to 15 residues. The V gene end was trimmed by 3 bases and the J gene end by 4 bases; junction bases not matched to a gene: 9. CDR3 in amino acids: CASSYTGTSGYEQYF. DNA for the CDR3: TGTGCCAGCAGCTACACCGGGACTAGTGGTTACGAGCAGTACTTC.

This clonotype was counted between two and nine times. This sequence joins TRBV20-1 and TRBJ2-7; D perhaps matches TRBD1 (5 bases). The CDR3 loop spans 11 amino acids. Between the trimmed V and J ends, which lost 3 bases and 6 bases, there was a span of 9 bases. CDR1 is DFQATT and CDR2 is SNEGSKA in the germline V gene (reference sequence). The CDR3 spells CSASKQGEQYF. CDR3 nucleotide sequence: TGCAGTGCTAGTAAGCAGGGCGAGCAGTACTTC.

The chain couples TRBV5-1 to TRBJ2-3; D uncertain. In germline, CDR1 is SGHRS, CDR2 YFSETQ. The CDR3 consists of 16 residues. V lost 0 bases and J lost 0, with 11 bases in between. The CDR3: CASSLARSPSTDTQYF. The CDR3 coding sequence is TGCGCCAGCAGCTTGGCGCGGAGTCCTAGCACAGATACGCAGTATTTT.

There are a few counts of this clonotype. The gene calls are TRBV5-1 and TRBJ2-5, with D possibly matching TRBD1 (5 bases). Germline loops: CDR1 SGHRS, CDR2 YFSETQ. CDR3 size: 14 residues. V dropped 5 bases and J dropped 4 bases, with 15 bases sitting between them. This CDR3 reads CASRRQGLGETQYF. The CDR3 region has the DNA TGCGCCAGCAGGCGGCAGGGCCTGGGAGAGACCCAGTACTTC.

The chain employs TRBV5-1 and TRBJ1-2, with 9 bases that match TRBD1. The CDR3 contains 14 residues. Germline trimming cut 0 bases from V and 8 bases from J; bases unmatched to any gene: 5. CDR1 is SGHRS and CDR2 is YFSETQ in the germline V gene. The CDR3 reads CASSLEGQGMGYTF. The DNA for the CDR3 is TGCGCCAGCAGCTTGGAGGGACAGGGAATGGGCTACACCTTC.

The chain recombines TRBV10-3 with TRBJ2-3; D is tentatively TRBD1 or TRBD2 (5 bases each). This CDR3 spans 18 amino acids. Trimming took off 4 bases at V and 0 bases at J, with 20 bases between the two ends. CDR1 ENHRY and CDR2 SYGVKD come from the germline V gene. CDR3 amino acids: CAISGPRGAGVSTDTQYF. DNA of the CDR3: TGTGCCATCAGTGGCCCCCGAGGGGCGGGCGTGAGCACAGATACGCAGTATTTT.

This chain joins TRBV29-1 and TRBJ1-3; perhaps TRBD1 as D (6 bases). V lost 3 bases and J 4 bases, leaving 13 bases between the germline ends. This CDR3 is 14 amino acids long. The V gene's germline CDR1 is SQVTM and CDR2 ANQGSEA. This CDR3 is CSVDQTGSGNTIYF. The CDR3 DNA follows: TGCAGCGTTGACCAAACAGGGTCGGGAAACACCATATATTTT.